This note documents a single TCR beta chain sequence. No antigen is known for it. The entry originates in a study of graft-versus-host responses after intestinal transplantation. Study as a whole: Transplant types were multivisceral, liver-intestinal, or isolated intestinal.

TCRdb keeps only in-frame clones here, not all; method: immunoSEQ multiplex PCR. In the table there are 70,000 to 100,000 clones, roughly 89% of which are singletons. Broader study findings: There was an association between peak levels of circulating GvH clones and early post-transplant HvG declines. Individuals who had graft-donor T cell macrochimerism had allografts that showed high graft-versus-host to host-versus-graft clonal ratios. Detection of GvH clones occurred in recipient marrow, and some had their first appearance in ileum or blood.

This TCR was sampled from a human donor who received an intestinal transplant. This sample comprised unstimulated CD4+ T cells sorted from spleen or lymph node cells, obtained before intestinal transplant.

The CDR3 region has the DNA TGTGCCAGCAGTTACTCAACAGGGGACACTGAAGCTTTCTTT. It specifies CASSYSTGDTEAFF. V is TRBV6-6 and J is TRBJ1-1, with 7 bases that match TRBD1. The length of the CDR3 is 14 residues. The germline V gene encodes CDR1 MNHNY and CDR2 SVGAGI (reference sequence). Trimming cost V 0 bases and J 3 bases; bases outside gene matches: 1.